Included here is one T cell receptor (beta chain) sequence, with context. No antigen is known for it. CDR1 and CDR2 from the germline V gene are ENHRY and SYGVKD. With V trimmed by 10 bases and J by 10 bases, 11 bases remained unmatched. This CDR3 region has 13 residues. The data were taken from a study of identical twins. General study points: Insertions ran lower in abundant cord blood beta clonotypes, though not in memory repertoires.

One entry per CDR3 protein, called by TCRdb with MiXCR from the 5' RACE reads. The sample lists some 600,000 distinct CDR3 sequences; about 7.6% were seen once. The sample was also reused in another study, on yellow fever vaccine responses in identical twins.

This receptor was obtained from a woman younger than 35 in good health. The specimen was PBMCs. V and J are TRBV10-3 and TRBJ2-1, with 9 bases aligning to TRBD2. The CDR3 reads CATFSGSISEQFF. The CDR3 DNA follows: TGTGCCACCTTTAGCGGGAGTATAAGCGAGCAGTTCTTC.